This TCR beta chain was profiled in a study of siplizumab effects on memory and regulatory T cells. General study results and limits: The naive T cell population seemed more diverse than memory cells and seemed a major contributor to the alloresponse. Significant reduction of alloreactive sequences traceable to unstimulated CD4+ memory cells was observed with siplizumab. A naive or memory phenotype could not be assigned to roughly 75-96% of the proliferating CD4+ or CD8+ clones. Solely a minor proportion of alloreactive clones could be assigned to unstimulated subsets.

In regard to this clone: Antigen specificity is unknown.

Assay: immunoSEQ multiplex PCR; the TCRdb copy retains only in-frame clones and omits some. The table records approximately 100,000 clones, just under 95% of them present only once. This clonotype originated in a human donor in good health. The sequencing input was non-Treg CD4+ T cells sorted from blood.

The CDR3 region has the DNA TGCGCCAGCAGCCAGCTGGGAAGAAAGGGGATCGAGCCCCAGCATTTT. This sequence encodes CASSQLGRKGIEPQHF. The chain is built from TRBV4-1 and TRBJ1-5, with D tentatively TRBD1 (5 bases). Trimming stripped 3 bases from V and 8 bases from J, with 20 bases between. Germline V CDR1 and CDR2: MGHRA, YSYEKL. The CDR3 has 16 amino acids.